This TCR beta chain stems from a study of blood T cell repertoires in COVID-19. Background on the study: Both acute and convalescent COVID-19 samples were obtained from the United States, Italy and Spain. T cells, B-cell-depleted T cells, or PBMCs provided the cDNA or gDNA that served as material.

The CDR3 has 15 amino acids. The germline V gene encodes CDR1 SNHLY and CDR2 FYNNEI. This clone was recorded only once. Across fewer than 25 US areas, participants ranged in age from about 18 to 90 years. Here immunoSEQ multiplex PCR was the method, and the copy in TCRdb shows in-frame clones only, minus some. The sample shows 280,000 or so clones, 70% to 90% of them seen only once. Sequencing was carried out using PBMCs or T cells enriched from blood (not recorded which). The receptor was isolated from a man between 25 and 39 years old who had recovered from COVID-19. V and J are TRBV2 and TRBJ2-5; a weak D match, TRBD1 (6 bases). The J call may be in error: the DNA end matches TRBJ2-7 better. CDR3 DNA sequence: TGTGCCAGCAAGGATCGTCGGACAGACTCCTACGAGCAGTACTTC. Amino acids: CASKDRRTDSYEQYF.